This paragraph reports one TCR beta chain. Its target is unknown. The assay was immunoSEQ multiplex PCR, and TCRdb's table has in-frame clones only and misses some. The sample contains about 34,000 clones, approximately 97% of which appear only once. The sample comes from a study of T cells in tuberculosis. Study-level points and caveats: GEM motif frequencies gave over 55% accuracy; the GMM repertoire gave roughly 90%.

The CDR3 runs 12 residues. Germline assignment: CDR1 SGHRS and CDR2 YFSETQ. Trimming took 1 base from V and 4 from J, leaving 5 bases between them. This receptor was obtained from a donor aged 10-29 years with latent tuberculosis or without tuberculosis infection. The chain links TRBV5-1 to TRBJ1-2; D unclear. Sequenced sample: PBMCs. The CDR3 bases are TGCGCCAGCAGCTTGTACGGCTATGGCTACACCTTC. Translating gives CASSLYGYGYTF. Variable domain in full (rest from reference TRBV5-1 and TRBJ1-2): KAGVTQTPRYLIKTRGQQVTLSCSPISGHRSVSWYQQTPGQGLQFLFEYFSETQRNKGNFPGRFSGRQFSNSRSEMNVSTLELGDSALYLCASSLYGYGYTFGSGTRLTVV.